Following are 16 T cell receptor beta chains from one sample sequenced in a study of CD8 T cells in ankylosing spondylitis. TCRdb redid the calling of the 5' RACE reads with MiXCR, one entry per CDR3 protein. The sample gives about 340,000 distinct CDR3 sequences, under 8.5% of which show up once; 14% to 15% is in the top ten. Study results and limitations: Characteristic of ankylosing spondylitis blood, it appeared, was a TCR beta motif comprising about eight highly homologous variants.

Which antigens these TCRs recognize remains unknown. Sequencing input: blood, either unsorted or a sorted T cell fraction (not recorded which). Source of these receptors: a male donor with ankylosing spondylitis.

The sample holds many counts of this clonotype. V gene TRBV12-3 or TRBV12-4 combines with J gene TRBJ1-4; D gene uncertain. V was clipped by 6 bases and J by 8 bases, with 7 bases between them. CDR3 length: 11 residues. CDR3 in amino acids: CASRSREKLFF. CDR3 nucleotide sequence: TGTGCCAGCAGATCCAGAGAAAAACTGTTTTTT.

This clonotype was seen at least ten times. V is TRBV4-1 and J is TRBJ2-7; 12 nucleotides line up with TRBD1. Germline V CDR1 and CDR2: MGHRA, YSYEKL. V was clipped by 6 bases and J by 6 bases; unmatched bases: 9. The CDR3 sequence is 15 residues long. CDR3 loop: CASSRTGTGGSEQYF. In nucleotides, the CDR3 is TGCGCCAGCAGTCGTACCGGGACAGGGGGCTCCGAGCAGTACTTC.

This clonotype was counted at least ten times. The rearrangement links TRBV28 to TRBJ2-7; 8 bases agree with TRBD1. V was pared by 4 bases and J by 3 bases, with 11 bases of the junction left unmatched. The CDR3 has 16 residues. Germline lookup yields CDR1 MDHEN and CDR2 SYDVKM. The DNA of the CDR3 is TGTGCCAGCAGTTCCTCCGGGACAGGCAAGGTCTACGAGCAGTACTTC. Protein sequence: CASSSSGTGKVYEQYF.

The chain uses TRBV20-1 and TRBJ1-5, with D maybe TRBD1 (5 bases). CDR1 and CDR2 (germline): DFQATT, SNEGSKA (reference sequence). The CDR3 length is 12 residues. V lost 7 bases, J lost 5 bases, and 12 bases lay in between. CDR3 in amino acids: CSGGRGDQPQHF. CDR3 sequence (DNA): TGCAGTGGCGGCAGAGGGGATCAGCCCCAGCATTTT.

V gene TRBV29-1 combines with J gene TRBJ2-7; TRBD1 agrees at 10 bases. The V gene's germline CDR1 is SQVTM and CDR2 ANQGSEA. The CDR3 contains 13 residues. V gave up 6 bases and J gave up 7 bases; unmatched junction bases: 9. This chain's CDR3 is CSVTGTGASEQYF. CDR3 in DNA: TGCAGCGTCACCGGGACAGGGGCCTCAGAGCAGTACTTC.

The genes are TRBV4-3 and TRBJ2-3, with 8 nucleotides matching TRBD1. The ends lost 0 bases at V and 3 bases at J; junction bases unmatched: 8. The length of the CDR3 is 17 residues. The germline CDR1 and CDR2 sequences are LGHNA and YSLEER. The CDR3 nucleotides are TGCGCCAGCAGCCAAGATGTCTACAGGGGGAATACAGATACGCAGTATTTT. This translates into CASSQDVYRGNTDTQYF.

The chain couples TRBV12-3 or TRBV12-4 to TRBJ2-4; D gene unclear. V lost 6 bases, J lost 4 bases, and 13 bases lay in between. The CDR3 contains 14 residues. The CDR3 loop is CASSRQTRKNIQYF. As DNA, the CDR3 is TGTGCCAGCAGCCGCCAAACAAGAAAAAACATTCAGTACTTC.

This clonotype has ten or more counts. This sequence joins TRBV6-5 and TRBJ2-7, with 8 bases that match TRBD2. V lost 3 bases to trimming and J lost 5 bases; unmatched junction nucleotides: 6. The CDR3 length is 14 residues. Germline V gives CDR1 MNHEY, CDR2 SVGAGI. This CDR3 is CASSYDGRGNEQYF. The CDR3 DNA reads as TGTGCCAGCAGTTATGACGGGAGGGGAAACGAGCAGTACTTC.

This clonotype was found a few times. The chain has TRBV12-5 and TRBJ1-2, with TRBD1 as a possible D gene (6 bases). CDR3 length equals 16 residues. Per germline, CDR1 LGHNT and CDR2 FRNRAP. Trimming shortened V by 6 bases and J by 0 bases, and 17 bases separated the two germline ends. CDR3 region: CASGLTQGPANYGYTF. In nucleotides, the CDR3 is TGTGCTAGTGGCCTAACTCAGGGGCCAGCTAACTATGGCTACACCTTC. The full variable domain, in which reference TRBV12-5 and TRBJ1-2 provide the parts outside the CDR3, is DARVTQTPRHKVTEMGQEVTMRCQPILGHNTVFWYRQTMMQGLELLAYFRNRAPLDDSGMPKDRFSAEMPDATLATLKIQPSEPRDSAVYFCASGLTQGPANYGYTFGSGTRLTVV.

V is TRBV6-1 and J is TRBJ1-1; D gene ambiguous. CDR3 length: 17 residues. V shed 9 bases and J shed 4 bases, with 27 bases lying between them. The germline V gene has CDR1 MNHNS and CDR2 SASEGT. The CDR3 loop is CASKPSRLPSWGTEAFF. CDR3 bases: TGTGCCAGTAAGCCCTCTCGGCTTCCTTCTTGGGGCACTGAAGCTTTCTTT.

The table lists this clonotype with a count of one. The genes are TRBV3-1 and TRBJ2-1; 8 bases align to TRBD2. V lost 3 bases, J lost 6 bases, and 10 bases stayed unmatched. CDR3 length equals 16 residues. The germline V gene encodes CDR1 LGHDT and CDR2 YNNKEL (reference sequence). This CDR3 is CASSHTGTSIANEQFF. The CDR3, as DNA: TGTGCCAGCAGCCATACCGGGACTAGTATCGCCAATGAGCAGTTCTTC.

This clonotype was detected many times. The V gene is TRBV5-1, the J gene TRBJ2-5; D is unclear. CDR1 SGHRS and CDR2 YFSETQ come from the germline V gene. V shed 0 bases and J shed 2 bases, with 5 bases lying between them. CDR3 size: 13 residues. The CDR3 reads CASSLERQETQYF. DNA for the CDR3: TGCGCCAGCAGCTTGGAACGGCAAGAGACCCAGTACTTC.

This clonotype was seen a handful of times. The CDR3 region is CASSPRGQTYGYTF. DNA of the CDR3: TGTGCCAGCAGCCCCCGGGGACAAACCTATGGCTACACCTTC. This chain uses TRBV9 with TRBJ1-2; possible D gene TRBD1, 6 bases. The CDR3 is 14 residues long. Trimming took off 4 bases at V and 4 bases at J, with 14 bases between the two ends. From germline, CDR1 is SGDLS and CDR2 YYNGEE.

This clonotype was observed a few times. V gene TRBV27 combines with J gene TRBJ2-5, with D possibly being TRBD1 (6 bases). The CDR3 extends over 13 amino acids. V shed 5 bases and J shed 4 bases, with 11 bases lying between them. Germline lookup yields CDR1 MNHEY and CDR2 SMNVEV (reference sequence). The CDR3 bases are TGTGCCAGCAGTCCTGGACAGAGAGAGACCCAGTACTTC. It is translated as CASSPGQRETQYF.

This clonotype was picked up many times. This rearrangement joins TRBV2 to TRBJ2-7; tentatively, D is TRBD1 (6 bases). This CDR3 region has 14 residues. Germline V gene sequence: CDR1 SNHLY, CDR2 FYNNEI. The V and J ends lost 7 bases and 6 bases respectively, with 19 bases between them. This CDR3 is CASNPTAGVGEQYF. CDR3 sequence (DNA): TGTGCCAGCAATCCGACAGCAGGGGTAGGCGAGCAGTACTTC.

This clonotype was found a few times. The gene calls are TRBV29-1 and TRBJ1-1; 7 bases line up with TRBD1. The CDR3 spans 15 residues. In germline, CDR1 is SQVTM, CDR2 ANQGSEA. J was trimmed by 4 bases and V by 0 bases; bases with no gene match: 8. The CDR3 nucleotides are TGCAGCGTTGAAGATAGGGACAGAGCCATCACTGAAGCTTTCTTT. As protein: CSVEDRDRAITEAFF.